This T cell receptor (beta chain) was recovered during a study of T cell repertoires in cytomegalovirus infection. For the study at large: Recently identified HLA-C-restricted CMV epitopes were used, and well-studied HLA-B-restricted CMV epitopes were used as well. An indication of both CMV infection and matching HLA type came from public TCR beta signatures.

Findings and limits, study-wide: HLA-C-restricted CMV clonotypes gave the most frequent clonotype in two of eight donors.

Germline-derived CDR1 and CDR2 are DFQATT and SNEGSKA (reference sequence). After removal of 6 bases from V and 8 bases from J, the junction contained 9 bases not matched to a gene. The CDR3 extends over 12 amino acids. Each CDR3 protein is one row after TCRdb ran MiXCR on the reads. The sample contains 35,000 to 55,000 distinct CDR3 sequences, roughly 18% of which appear only once. As regards this clonotype: The antigen is not known.

This specimen was CD8+ T cells from cultured PBMCs, taken from culture after CMV antigen stimulation. This TCR was sampled from a human donor in good health (CMV status not recorded). Some clones in this sample may be carry-over from other donors' samples. The chain uses TRBV20-1 and TRBJ1-2; 7 nucleotides align to TRBD1. The CDR3 reads CSATTGVAGYTF. The CDR3 DNA follows: TGCAGTGCCACCACAGGGGTCGCCGGCTACACCTTC.